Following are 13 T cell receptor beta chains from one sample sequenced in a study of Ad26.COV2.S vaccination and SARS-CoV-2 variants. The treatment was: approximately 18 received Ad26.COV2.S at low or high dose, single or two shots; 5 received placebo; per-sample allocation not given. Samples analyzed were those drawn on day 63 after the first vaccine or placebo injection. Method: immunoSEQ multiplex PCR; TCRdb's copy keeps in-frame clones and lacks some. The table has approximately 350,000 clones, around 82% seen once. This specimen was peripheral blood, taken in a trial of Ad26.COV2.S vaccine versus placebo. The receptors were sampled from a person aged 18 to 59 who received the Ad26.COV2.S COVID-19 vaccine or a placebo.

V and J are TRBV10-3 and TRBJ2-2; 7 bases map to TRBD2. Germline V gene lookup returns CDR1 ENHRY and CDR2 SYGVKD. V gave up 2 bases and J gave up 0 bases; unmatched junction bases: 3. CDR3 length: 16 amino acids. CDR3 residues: CAISEAGEPNTGELFF. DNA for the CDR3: TGTGCCATCAGTGAGGCGGGGGAACCGAACACCGGGGAGCTGTTTTTT.

DNA of the CDR3: TGCGCCAGCAGCCTGGGACTAGCGGGGGGGCTGGAGACCCAGTACTTC. Residues: CASSLGLAGGLETQYF. The chain joins TRBV5-1 to TRBJ2-5; 16 nucleotides align to TRBD2. This CDR3 contains 16 residues. Germline values: CDR1 SGHRS, CDR2 YFSETQ. With 4 bases clipped from V and 5 bases from J, the junction kept 5 bases outside the gene matches.

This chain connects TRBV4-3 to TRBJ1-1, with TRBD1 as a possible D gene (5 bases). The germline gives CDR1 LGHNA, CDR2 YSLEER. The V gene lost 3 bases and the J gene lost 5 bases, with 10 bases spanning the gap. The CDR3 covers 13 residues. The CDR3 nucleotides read TGCGCCAGCAGCCAGACGGGGGAAACTGAAGCTTTCTTT. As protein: CASSQTGETEAFF.

CDR3: CASSHPPGTVNTEAFF. For the CDR3, the DNA is TGCGCCAGCAGTCACCCGCCCGGGACAGTCAACACTGAAGCTTTCTTT. The gene calls are TRBV23-1 and TRBJ1-1, with 7 bases aligning to TRBD1. TRBV23-1 falls under the ORF class, with uncertain function. The CDR3 runs to 16 residues. The V segment lost 3 bases and the J segment 2 bases; nucleotides outside the gene matches: 9.

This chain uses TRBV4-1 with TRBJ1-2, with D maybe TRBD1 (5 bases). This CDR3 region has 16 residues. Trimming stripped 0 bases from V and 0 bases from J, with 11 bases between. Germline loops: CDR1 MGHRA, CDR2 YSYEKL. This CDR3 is CASSQDRRGANYGYTF. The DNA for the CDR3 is TGCGCCAGCAGCCAAGATCGGCGGGGGGCTAACTATGGCTACACCTTC.

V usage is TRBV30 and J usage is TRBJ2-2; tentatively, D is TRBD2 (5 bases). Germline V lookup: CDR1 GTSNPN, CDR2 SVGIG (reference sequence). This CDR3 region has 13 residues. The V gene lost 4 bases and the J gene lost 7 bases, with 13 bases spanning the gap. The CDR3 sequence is CAWTRVGGGELFF. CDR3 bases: TGTGCCTGGACGCGGGTAGGAGGCGGGGAGCTGTTTTTT.

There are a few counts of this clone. The CDR3 nucleotides read TGCAGTGCTAGTCCCCACCGAGGGCCCCAGCATTTT. Its translation is CSASPHRGPQHF. The chain uses TRBV20-1 and TRBJ1-5, with D uncertain. Germline loops: CDR1 DFQATT, CDR2 SNEGSKA (reference sequence). Trimming shortened V by 3 bases and J by 9 bases, and 12 bases separated the two germline ends. The CDR3 consists of 12 residues.

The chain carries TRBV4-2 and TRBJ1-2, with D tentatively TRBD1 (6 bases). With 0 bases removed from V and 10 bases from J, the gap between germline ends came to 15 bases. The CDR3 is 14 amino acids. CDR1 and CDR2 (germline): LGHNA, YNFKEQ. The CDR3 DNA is TGTGCCAGCAGCCAAGAGACAGGCCCTACGATCTACACCTTC. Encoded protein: CASSQETGPTIYTF.

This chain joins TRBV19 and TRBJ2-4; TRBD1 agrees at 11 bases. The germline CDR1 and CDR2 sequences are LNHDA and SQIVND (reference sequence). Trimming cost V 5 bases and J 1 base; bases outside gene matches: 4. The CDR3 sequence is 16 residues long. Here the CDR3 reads CASSPGQGAAKNIQYF. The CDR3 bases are TGTGCCAGTAGTCCCGGACAGGGGGCCGCCAAAAACATTCAGTACTTC.

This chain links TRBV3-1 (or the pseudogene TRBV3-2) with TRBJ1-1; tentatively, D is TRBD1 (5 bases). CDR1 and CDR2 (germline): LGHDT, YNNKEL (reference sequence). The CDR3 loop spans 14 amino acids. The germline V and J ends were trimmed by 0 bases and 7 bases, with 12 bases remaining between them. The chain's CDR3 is CASSQERGTDEAFF. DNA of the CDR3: TGTGCCAGCAGCCAAGAACGCGGGACGGATGAAGCTTTCTTT.

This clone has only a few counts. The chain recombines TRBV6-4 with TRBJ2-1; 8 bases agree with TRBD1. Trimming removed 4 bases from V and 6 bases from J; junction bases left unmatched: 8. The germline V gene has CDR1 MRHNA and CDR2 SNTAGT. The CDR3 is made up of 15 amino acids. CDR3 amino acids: CASSAEDRVVNEQFF. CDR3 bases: TGTGCCAGCAGTGCCGAGGACAGGGTAGTCAATGAGCAGTTCTTC.

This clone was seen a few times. The CDR3 protein is CASSLWKRLVSNQPQHF. The CDR3 DNA follows: TGTGCCAGCAGCTTATGGAAGAGGCTCGTTAGCAATCAGCCCCAGCATTTT. This chain joins TRBV7-8 and TRBJ1-5; D unclear. From germline, CDR1 is SGHVS and CDR2 FQNEAQ. Trimming removed 2 bases at V and 0 bases at J, with 14 bases between. The CDR3 has 17 residues.

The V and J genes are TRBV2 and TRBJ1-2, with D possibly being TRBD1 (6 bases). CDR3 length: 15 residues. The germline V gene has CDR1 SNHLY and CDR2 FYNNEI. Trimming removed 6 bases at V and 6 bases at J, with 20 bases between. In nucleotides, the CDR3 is TGTGCCAGCAGGGATCGGGGATCTAAGGGGGATGGCTACACCTTC. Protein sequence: CASRDRGSKGDGYTF.